Listed here is a single T cell receptor beta chain. Trimming removed 6 bases from V and 3 bases from J, with 13 bases in between. The germline V gene encodes CDR1 LNHDA and CDR2 SQIVND (reference sequence). This CDR3 contains 14 residues. The table came from immunoSEQ multiplex PCR; TCRdb's copy has only in-frame clones and leaves some out. The table includes about 350,000 clones, just over 90% detected once. This sample is drawn from a study of Ad26.COV2.S vaccination and SARS-CoV-2 variants. The rearrangement links TRBV19 to TRBJ2-3, with TRBD2 as a possible D gene (7 bases). This sequence originates from a human donor who had recovered from COVID-19. The sequenced sample was peripheral blood, obtained after recovery from COVID-19. The CDR3 reads CASRYREGTDTQYF. The CDR3 bases are TGTGCCAGTAGATACAGGGAGGGGACAGATACGCAGTATTTT.